These T cell receptor beta chains were read from a single sample in a study of blood T cell repertoires in COVID-19. Clones were sequenced by immunoSEQ multiplex PCR, and TCRdb holds only the in-frame ones, with some missing. The sample lists around 130,000 clones; around 86% were seen once. Sequencing was done on a sample of peripheral blood. The receptors were gathered from a man aged 35-49 years with active or convalescent COVID-19. Both conserved end residues are part of each CDR3. A D gene is named only where the DNA matches it firmly. Clone size is shown for a subset of rows, as once, few, many or a class of expanded clone.

>TRBJ2-6|.|TRBV27|.
CASSLSVTGANVLTF
TGTGCCAGCAGTTTAAGCGTCACTGGGGCCAACGTCCTGACTTTC
>TRBJ2-1|.|TRBV11-2|TRBD1
CASSPGQTPYNEQFF
TGTGCCAGCAGCCCGGGACAGACACCTTACAATGAGCAGTTCTTC
>TRBJ1-1|once|TRBV7-2|.
CASSNLQENTEAFF
TGTGCCAGCAGCAACCTACAGGAGAACACTGAAGCTTTCTTT
>TRBJ2-2|.|TRBV6-6|TRBD2
CASSYSTSGGGGELFF
TGTGCCAGCAGTTACTCGACTAGCGGGGGAGGGGGGGAGCTGTTTTTT
>TRBJ1-2|few|TRBV2|TRBD1
CASKDGQGSPTNGYTF
TGTGCCAGCAAGGATGGACAGGGAAGCCCAACTAATGGCTACACCTTC
>TRBJ2-5|.|TRBV7-3|.
CASSLTPGEGQETQYF
TGTGCCAGCAGCTTAACCCCAGGCGAGGGCCAAGAGACCCAGTACTTC
>TRBJ2-7|.|TRBV3-1/TRBV3-2|.
CASILPPAYEQYF
TGTGCCAGCATCCTACCACCTGCCTACGAGCAGTACTTC
>TRBJ1-3|many|TRBV5-1|.
CASSLNAGAGNTIYF
TGCGCCAGCAGCTTGAACGCGGGGGCTGGAAACACCATATATTTT
>TRBJ1-5|.|TRBV7-3|.
CASSRDKDQPQHF
TGTGCCAGCAGCCGGGACAAAGATCAGCCCCAGCATTTT
>TRBJ1-3|.|TRBV5-5|.
CASSLAGEALGNTIYF
TGTGCCAGCAGCTTGGCCGGAGAAGCACTCGGAAACACCATATATTTT
>TRBJ2-7|.|TRBV7-2|.
CASSSQTGFSYEQYF
TGTGCCAGCAGCTCCCAAACAGGTTTCTCCTACGAGCAGTACTTC
>TRBJ1-2|few|TRBV6-5|TRBD1
CASSPHWDRTYGYTF
TGTGCCAGCAGTCCCCATTGGGACAGGACGTATGGCTACACCTTC
>TRBJ1-6|few|TRBV3-1/TRBV3-2|TRBD1
CASSQDWTGASPLHF
TGTGCCAGCAGCCAAGATTGGACAGGGGCTTCACCCCTCCACTTT
>TRBJ2-7|.|TRBV4-3|.
CASSQDIGISYEQYF
TGCGCCAGCAGCCAAGACATCGGGATCTCCTACGAGCAGTACTTC
>TRBJ1-4|.|TRBV4-3|TRBD1
CASSQEGDRFNEKLFF
TGCGCCAGCAGCCAAGAAGGGGACAGGTTTAATGAAAAACTGTTTTTT